Each of the 14 T cell receptor beta chains below was sequenced from the same sample in a study of CD8 T cells in Susac syndrome (dated by TCRdb to the late 2010s). Libraries were constructed by the immunoSEQ multiplex PCR assay. RNA was extracted with the RNeasy kit and about 0.45 to 1 ug was reverse transcribed using random hexamers. In-frame beta chains were kept once TCRdb had trimmed the public reads at Q25 with fastp and called clones with MiXCR. Rows with one shared CDR3 protein collapse into an entry with the most common genes and DNA. In this sample the table shows roughly 220,000 distinct CDR3 sequences, about 95% of which occur a single time. The biggest ten clones account for approximately 0.15% of the sample. The material sequenced was CD4+ T cells from PBMCs. The source is a human donor with Susac syndrome.

The chain links TRBV11-1 to TRBJ2-1; 7 nucleotides align to TRBD1. CDR3 size: 14 residues. Germline-derived CDR1 and CDR2 are SGHAT and FQDESV (reference sequence). Unmatched junction bases numbered 3, after V lost 2 bases and J lost 5 bases. CDR3 in amino acids: CASSLRGPDNEQFF. The CDR3 DNA reads TGTGCCAGCAGCTTAAGGGGGCCCGACAATGAGCAGTTCTTC.

J is TRBJ1-2 and V is TRBV5-1; 7 bases are a match to TRBD1. Losses at the gene ends were 7 bases for V and 7 bases for J; bases not matched to a gene: 10. The CDR3 sequence is 13 residues long. CDR1 is SGHRS, CDR2 YFSETQ, per germline. As DNA, the CDR3 is TGCGCCAGCGGACAGGCGGCTCGAGGTGGCTACACCTTC. Residues: CASGQAARGGYTF.

This chain uses TRBV12-3 or TRBV12-4 with TRBJ2-3; no clear D. The CDR3 has 15 residues. V was shortened by 6 bases and J by 4 bases, with 17 bases between the two germline ends. The CDR3 loop reads CASRPRSSMPDTQYF. The CDR3 nucleotides are TGTGCCAGCAGACCACGGAGTAGCATGCCAGATACGCAGTATTTT.

This clonotype turned up a few times. In DNA form, the CDR3 reads TGCGCCAGCAGCCGAATTGGCCCAGGGGGGTCCGGTGGCTACACCTTC. It encodes CASSRIGPGGSGGYTF. V is TRBV4-1 and J is TRBJ1-2, with 7 bases that match TRBD1. The length of the CDR3 is 16 residues. Germline CDR1 and CDR2: MGHRA and YSYEKL. Trimming removed 4 bases from V and 7 bases from J; junction bases left unmatched: 15.

The genes are TRBV7-2 and TRBJ2-5, with D unresolved. Trimming took off 0 bases at V and 7 bases at J, with 18 bases between the two ends. The CDR3 covers 16 residues. From germline, CDR1 is SGHTA and CDR2 FQGNSA. The CDR3 loop is CASSLALGMAQRTQYF. The DNA of the CDR3 is TGTGCCAGCAGCTTAGCTCTTGGTATGGCCCAGCGGACCCAGTACTTC.

The chain couples TRBV4-3 to TRBJ2-2; 7 bases match TRBD1. In germline, CDR1 is LGHNA, CDR2 YSLEER. CDR3 length: 15 amino acids. The J segment lost 7 bases and the V segment lost 8 bases, leaving 13 bases of the junction unmatched. The CDR3 loop is CASSTGTASGGELFF. CDR3 DNA: TGCGCCAGCTCGACCGGGACAGCCTCCGGCGGGGAGCTGTTTTTT.

The chain couples TRBV19 to TRBJ1-1; D might be TRBD1 (5 bases). In germline, CDR1 is LNHDA, CDR2 SQIVND (reference sequence). Trimming removed 10 bases at V and 6 bases at J, with 15 bases between. The CDR3 has 12 residues. The CDR3 DNA follows: TGTGCCACCGAGGGGCGAAACTCTGAAGCTTTCTTT. Translating gives CATEGRNSEAFF.

This chain uses TRBV20-1 with TRBJ1-6; D remains ambiguous. Looked up from germline, CDR1 is DFQATT and CDR2 is SNEGSKA (reference sequence). V lost 5 bases and J 10 bases, leaving 18 bases between the germline ends. The CDR3 is 14 residues long. CDR3 coding DNA: TGCAGTGCTTCTCTTATCGTGGACGACTCACCCCTCCACTTT. Protein: CSASLIVDDSPLHF.

This clonotype has only a few counts. The rearrangement links TRBV12-3 or TRBV12-4 to TRBJ1-6; TRBD1 agrees at 7 bases. The J segment lost 6 bases and the V segment lost 5 bases, leaving 1 base of the junction unmatched. The CDR3 extends over 13 amino acids. CDR3: CASSRDSNSPLHF. DNA for the CDR3: TGTGCCAGCAGTAGGGACAGTAATTCACCCCTCCACTTT.

The V gene is TRBV6-6, the J gene TRBJ2-1; D remains unclear. Trimming removed 2 bases at V and 8 bases at J, with 16 bases between. Per the germline V gene, CDR1 is MNHNY and CDR2 is SVGAGI (reference sequence). This CDR3 spans 15 amino acids. CDR3 DNA sequence: TGTGCCAGCAGTTACGGGTATTCCGGGCCGGATGAGCAGTTCTTC. Translation gives CASSYGYSGPDEQFF.

The gene calls are TRBV20-1 and TRBJ2-5; D is uncertain. CDR1 is DFQATT and CDR2 is SNEGSKA in the germline V gene (reference sequence). This CDR3 region has 13 residues. Trimming cost V 1 base and J 4 bases, with 10 bases left between them. The CDR3 sequence: CSARVAVPETQYF. The DNA of the CDR3 is TGCAGTGCTAGAGTTGCGGTTCCAGAGACCCAGTACTTC.

The chain links TRBV19 to TRBJ2-4; D may be TRBD1 (5 bases). Trimming took 6 bases from V and 10 from J, leaving 16 bases between them. The CDR3 sequence is 13 residues long. Germline values: CDR1 LNHDA, CDR2 SQIVND (reference sequence). The CDR3 DNA reads TGTGCCAGTAGCATGGACACCGTACGAATTCAGTACTTC. Protein: CASSMDTVRIQYF.

A note on this clonotype: The final CDR3 position lacks the conserved phenylalanine or tryptophan, pointing to a likely read error. The chain recombines TRBV19 with TRBJ1-5; TRBD1 aligns across 9 bases. V lost 5 bases and J lost 2; bases outside the gene matches: 4. The CDR3 spans 15 residues. The germline gives CDR1 LNHDA, CDR2 SQIVND (reference sequence). The CDR3 region is CASSLDRGGNQPQHS. CDR3 in DNA: TGTGCCAGTAGTTTGGACAGGGGAGGCAATCAGCCCCAGCATTCT.

CDR3 sequence reads: CASSQDAGARDIQYF. The CDR3 DNA sequence: TGTGCCAGCAGCCAAGATGCGGGGGCCCGGGACATTCAGTACTTC. V usage is TRBV4-2 and J usage is TRBJ2-4; maybe TRBD2 (7 bases). V was shortened by 0 bases and J by 8 bases, with 14 bases between the two germline ends. The germline V gene encodes CDR1 LGHNA and CDR2 YNFKEQ. This CDR3 contains 15 residues.